Presented here are 10 T cell receptor beta chains from one specimen sequenced in a study of T cells in localized non-small cell lung cancer. Generated by immunoSEQ multiplex PCR, the TCRdb table keeps only in-frame clones and is missing some. The sample has around 94,000 clones, approximately 90% seen once. The source was peripheral blood, collected before any cancer treatment. Every receptor here comes from a man aged 40 to 70 with stage I squamous cell lung carcinoma.

For the CDR3, the DNA is TGTGCCAGCAGTTTAGAGGGTCTTAATTCACCCCTCCACTTT. This codes for CASSLEGLNSPLHF. V gene TRBV27 combines with J gene TRBJ1-6, with D hard to call. Germline loops: CDR1 MNHEY, CDR2 SMNVEV (reference sequence). V lost 2 bases, J lost 6 bases, and 8 bases lay in between. The CDR3 length is 14 residues.

The gene calls are TRBV6-4 and TRBJ1-5; D uncertain. Trimming cost V 5 bases and J 7 bases, with 12 bases left between them. The CDR3 runs to 13 residues. The germline gives CDR1 MRHNA, CDR2 SNTAGT. The CDR3 region is CASSQDVNQPQHF. The CDR3 DNA follows: TGTGCCAGCAGTCAAGATGTCAACCAGCCCCAGCATTTT.

This clone was counted a few times. The chain carries TRBV5-8 and TRBJ1-6; D gene uncertain. Germline V CDR1 and CDR2: SGHTS, YDEGEE. This CDR3 spans 14 amino acids. V was clipped by 0 bases and J by 4 bases, with 5 bases between them. In nucleotides, the CDR3 is TGTGCCAGCAGCTTGGGACAATATAATTCACCCCTCCACTTT. This sequence encodes CASSLGQYNSPLHF.

This clone was counted once. The gene calls are TRBV7-2 and TRBJ2-2; D is unclear. The V and J ends lost 4 bases and 1 base respectively, with 10 bases between them. CDR3 length: 15 amino acids. Germline V CDR1 and CDR2: SGHTA, FQGNSA. The CDR3 DNA is TGTGCCAGCAGCTCCTGGCACCGGAACACCGGGGAGCTGTTTTTT. Translated, it gives CASSSWHRNTGELFF. Combining the CDR3 with reference TRBV7-2 and TRBJ2-2 gives the whole variable domain GAGVSQSPSNKVTEKGKDVELRCDPISGHTALYWYRQSLGQGLEFLIYFQGNSAPDKSGLPSDRFSAERTGGSVSTLTIQRTQQEDSAVYLCASSSWHRNTGELFFGEGSRLTVL.

CDR3 in DNA: TGTGCCAGCAGCCCGGGGGAGGGAAAGGCCAAAAACATTCAGTACTTC. Translated: CASSPGEGKAKNIQYF. The rearrangement links TRBV4-2 to TRBJ2-4; 7 nucleotides match TRBD2. V was pared by 4 bases and J by 1 base, with 7 bases of the junction left unmatched. The CDR3 sequence is 16 residues long. Germline values: CDR1 LGHNA, CDR2 YNFKEQ.

This clone has more than one count but fewer than ten. The rearrangement joins TRBV5-1 to TRBJ2-2; D is uncertain. V gave up 0 bases and J gave up 6 bases, with 12 bases separating them. This CDR3 has 15 amino acids. Germline CDR1 is SGHRS and CDR2 is YFSETQ. CDR3 sequence (DNA): TGCGCCAGCAGCTTGGCCCCCTTAGGCTCCGGGGAGCTGTTTTTT. Protein: CASSLAPLGSGELFF.

The CDR3 sequence is CASSVSTANYGYTF. The CDR3 DNA is TGTGCCAGCAGCGTATCGACAGCTAACTATGGCTACACCTTC. The rearrangement uses TRBV9 and TRBJ1-2; a possible D gene is TRBD1 (5 bases). From germline, CDR1 is SGDLS and CDR2 YYNGEE. The CDR3 is 14 amino acids. Trimming removed 1 base at V and 0 bases at J, with 7 bases between.

This clone has more than one count but fewer than ten. This chain connects TRBV7-2 to TRBJ1-5; D gene ambiguous. This CDR3 region has 15 residues. Trimming pared 1 base from V and 0 bases from J, leaving 7 bases between. Germline V gives CDR1 SGHTA, CDR2 FQGNSA. DNA for the CDR3: TGTGCCAGCAGCTTAGGGGCAGCTAGCAATCAGCCCCAGCATTTT. It is translated as CASSLGAASNQPQHF.

This chain connects TRBV28 to TRBJ1-5; 10 nucleotides match TRBD1. Germline CDR1 MDHEN, CDR2 SYDVKM. V was pared by 6 bases and J by 0 bases, with 11 bases of the junction left unmatched. The CDR3 length is 18 residues. CDR3 in DNA: TGTGCCAGCAGCTCCACCGGGACAGGGGTTTATAGCAATCAGCCCCAGCATTTT. Its translation is CASSSTGTGVYSNQPQHF.

V gene TRBV18 combines with J gene TRBJ1-1; TRBD1 matches at 7 bases. CDR1 and CDR2 from the germline V gene are KGHSH and LQKENI. The CDR3 is 14 residues long. The trim removed 4 bases at V and 0 bases at J, leaving 2 bases unmatched. Here the CDR3 DNA reads TGTGCCAGCTCACGGGACAGAATGAACACTGAAGCTTTCTTT. Residues: CASSRDRMNTEAFF.